This T cell receptor (beta chain) was captured in a study of spatial heterogeneity in lung cancer (dated by TCRdb to the late 2010s). Regarding the research as a whole: More beta-chain than alpha-chain transcripts were consistently detected, likely reflecting higher beta-chain transcript abundance. In the raw uncorrected reads, each unique combination of TCR and UMI appeared more than ten times on average. The study quantitatively compared TCR alpha and beta repertoires across multiple tumor regions, matched nontumor lung and blood in non-small cell lung cancer. TCR repertoire features were related to nonsynonymous mutation counts determined by whole-exome sequencing of tumor tissue. Both alpha and beta chains were TCR-sequenced in 220 or so tumor regions, under 80 matched nontumor lung samples and 45 to 60 PBMC samples obtained at surgery.

Receptor amplification or capture employed 5' RACE. Instrument used: NextSeq 500. To allow correction of PCR and sequencing errors, the TCR library protocol tagged every TCR cDNA molecule with a unique molecular identifier. The original pipeline was this. Decombinator tools were used for TCR identification, UMI-based error correction and CDR3 extraction. TCRs above a frequency of 2 per 1,000, corresponding to the top 1% of the tumor frequency distribution, were defined as expanded. Renyi diversity was computed with the R vegan package after each repertoire had been subsampled 100 times to 5,000 TCRs. CDR3 similarity networks were built from amino acid triplet string-kernel similarity, with CDR3s being connected when pairwise similarity was above 0.82. TCRdb passed the public sequencing reads through fastp at Q25 and MiXCR, retaining productive beta sequences. Records with the same CDR3 protein are collapsed into one entry carrying the most frequent genes and DNA. The V and J calls reflect TCRdb's pipeline rather than the authors' work. Counted in this sample were roughly 4,200 distinct CDR3 sequences; approximately 15% of them appeared once. The top ten hold about 71% of the sample.

At the junction V is shortened by 4 bases and J by 3 bases, with 7 bases in between. From its cysteine to its phenylalanine, the CDR3 spans 12 amino acids. Left in the record is the CDR3 DNA by itself, 36 bases read in frame from the first base. CDR1 and CDR2 were assigned from the germline V gene (reference sequence) as LNHDA and SQIVND. Relative to its sample, this clonotype is medium-sized (0.01 to 0.1%). No antigen is known for it. Base qualities are not at hand, and no much larger clone is one base apart. Overall study results and their limits: Ubiquitous expanded tumor TCRs showed up in blood more often at tumor resection than at routine follow-up. Confirming at a functional level the hypothesis that regional TCRs recognize regional mutations was considered to require additional single-cell paired TCR alpha and beta sequencing.

The sample's time point, from its label and the paper: sample taken at primary tumor resection. Without any cell sorting, TCR sequencing was performed on whole RNA extracted either from tumor and nontumor lung tissue or from cryopreserved PBMC samples. Samples were obtained from approximately 70 patients with early-stage, untreated non-small cell lung cancer from the lung TRACERx cohort. A patient was chosen for TCR sequencing only when enough RNA was available from at least two tumor regions. The sequence was obtained from a male donor with early-stage non-small cell lung cancer. The specimen was PBMCs, collected at surgery. The rearrangement combines TRBV19 with TRBJ2-7; matching of 5 bases hints at TRBD2 as the D gene. The sequenced DNA: TGTGCCAGTAGTAACGGACTCTACGAGCAGTACTTC. Translated, it reads CASSNGLYEQYF.